Below, 25 T cell receptor beta chains from the same sample are listed, as sequenced in a study of beta chain features in type 1 diabetes. Every isolated RNA sample was fully reverse transcribed, so sequencing captured expressed TCRB transcripts. Assay used: immunoSEQ multiplex PCR; TCRdb lists only in-frame clones, some missing. This sample has 900,000 or so clones; 15% to 20% occur once, and the top ten carry around 0.02%. The material sequenced was naive CD4+ T cells from blood. The receptors derive from a woman aged 18-30 years in good health.

This clone was detected only a few times. J is TRBJ1-2 and V is TRBV4-3; D is unclear. V was shortened by 0 bases and J by 2 bases, with 7 bases between the two germline ends. Germline V lookup: CDR1 LGHNA, CDR2 YSLEER. This CDR3 is 14 amino acids long. The CDR3 sequence is CASSQERRNYGYTF. CDR3 sequence (DNA): TGCGCCAGCAGCCAAGAGAGGAGAAACTATGGCTACACCTTC.

This chain uses TRBV5-1 with TRBJ2-5, with 14 bases identical to TRBD2. Gene TRBJ2-7 matches the end of the DNA better, so the J call may be wrong. This CDR3 is built from 16 residues. Germline lookup yields CDR1 SGHRS and CDR2 YFSETQ. CDR3 amino acids: CASSLVGLAGVHEQYF. CDR3 coding DNA: TGCGCCAGCAGCTTGGTGGGACTAGCGGGAGTACACGAGCAGTACTTC.

This clone was counted between two and nine times. The chain uses TRBV7-2 and TRBJ2-5, with 8 positions matching TRBD2. Losses at the gene ends were 5 bases for V and 3 bases for J; bases not matched to a gene: 5. The CDR3 runs 14 residues. The germline V gene has CDR1 SGHTA and CDR2 FQGNSA. The CDR3 here is CASSRRAGEETQYF. CDR3 DNA sequence: TGTGCCAGCAGCCGGAGAGCGGGAGAAGAGACCCAGTACTTC.

This CDR3 is CASSLDRVGQPQHF. The CDR3 nucleotides read TGTGCCAGCAGCTTAGACAGGGTCGGTCAGCCCCAGCATTTT. This sequence joins TRBV7-2 and TRBJ1-5, with TRBD1 as a possible D gene (6 bases). This CDR3 has 14 amino acids. V was pared by 1 base and J by 6 bases, with 10 bases between. The germline gives CDR1 SGHTA, CDR2 FQGNSA.

The CDR3 DNA reads as TGTGCCAGCAGTTTACTGACTAGCCAAACTAGCTCCTACAATGAGCAGTTCTTC. Its protein is CASSLLTSQTSSYNEQFF. The chain uses TRBV27 and TRBJ2-1, with TRBD2 identical over 7 bases. The junction had 10 bases not matched to a gene; V was cut back by 2 bases and J by 0 bases. Germline V gene lookup returns CDR1 MNHEY and CDR2 SMNVEV (reference sequence). CDR3 length: 18 amino acids.

CDR3 amino acids: CASSMLRTYLNTEAFF. The CDR3 region has the DNA TGTGCCAGTAGTATGTTGAGGACATACCTGAACACTGAAGCTTTCTTT. This chain uses TRBV19 with TRBJ1-1, with TRBD1 as a possible D gene (5 bases). V lost 3 bases, J lost 0 bases, and 14 bases lay in between. This CDR3 comprises 16 residues. Germline V CDR1 and CDR2: LNHDA, SQIVND (reference sequence).

The V call is TRBV7-8, the J call TRBJ2-7, with 7 nucleotides matching TRBD1. CDR1 SGHVS and CDR2 FQNEAQ come from the germline V gene. The CDR3 length is 15 residues. The V segment lost 1 base and the J segment 3 bases; nucleotides outside the gene matches: 6. As DNA, the CDR3 is TGTGCCAGCAGCTTAGTTGGCGACAGGGACTACGAGCAGTACTTC. Translating it yields CASSLVGDRDYEQYF.

The rearrangement joins TRBV28 to TRBJ2-7, with TRBD1 identical over 7 bases. The CDR3 totals 13 residues. The V segment lost 7 bases and the J segment 2 bases; nucleotides outside the gene matches: 5. Germline-derived CDR1 and CDR2 are MDHEN and SYDVKM. The CDR3 bases are TGTGCCAGCACCTCGGGACAGACCTACGAGCAGTACTTC. Amino acids: CASTSGQTYEQYF.

This clone has only a few counts. The gene calls are TRBV7-9 and TRBJ1-5; D remains unclear. The CDR3 spans 15 residues. Germline-derived CDR1 and CDR2 are SEHNR and FQNEAQ (reference sequence). V was trimmed by 0 bases and J by 5 bases, leaving 11 bases between them. CDR3: CASSLAGNSDQPQHF. The CDR3 coding sequence is TGTGCCAGCAGCTTAGCAGGGAATTCCGATCAGCCCCAGCATTTT. Supplemented by reference TRBV7-9 and TRBJ1-5, the full variable domain reads DTGVSQNPRHKITKRGQNVTFRCDPISEHNRLYWYRQTLGQGPEFLTYFQNEAQLEKSRLLSDRFSAERPKGSFSTLEIQRTEQGDSAMYLCASSLAGNSDQPQHFGDGTRLSIL.

This clone has more than one count but fewer than ten. V gene TRBV28 combines with J gene TRBJ1-2; tentatively, D is TRBD1 (6 bases). The CDR3 has 14 residues. CDR1 and CDR2 (germline): MDHEN, SYDVKM. Trimming removed 5 bases from V and 2 bases from J, with 12 bases in between. The CDR3 nucleotides read TGTGCCAGCAGTAGGCCAACAGGGAACTATGGCTACACCTTC. Encoded protein: CASSRPTGNYGYTF.

This clone turned up a few times. V is TRBV7-9 and J is TRBJ2-3; D perhaps matches TRBD2 (5 bases). Trimming took off 2 bases at V and 10 bases at J, with 13 bases between the two ends. Germline CDR1 SEHNR, CDR2 FQNEAQ (reference sequence). The CDR3 loop spans 13 amino acids. The CDR3 loop reads CASSLTVGNPQYF. CDR3 DNA sequence: TGTGCCAGCAGCTTAACGGTCGGGAACCCGCAGTATTTT. Complete variable domain (other parts from reference TRBV7-9 and TRBJ2-3): DTGVSQNPRHKITKRGQNVTFRCDPISEHNRLYWYRQTLGQGPEFLTYFQNEAQLEKSRLLSDRFSAERPKGSFSTLEIQRTEQGDSAMYLCASSLTVGNPQYFGPGTRLTVL.

This clone was seen a handful of times. The V gene is TRBV23-1, the J gene TRBJ1-5; TRBD1 matches at 10 bases. Being an ORF, TRBV23-1 has a function that is uncertain. The CDR3 runs 20 residues. The junction had 13 bases not matched to a gene; V was cut back by 2 bases and J by 0 bases. CDR3 sequence: CASSQKPQIGTGDSNQPQHF. CDR3 bases: TGCGCCAGCAGTCAAAAACCTCAGATTGGGACAGGGGATAGCAATCAGCCCCAGCATTTT.

About this clone: Other DNA sequences in the same sample also yield this CDR3. The J gene is TRBJ2-5, the V gene TRBV18; maybe TRBD2 (6 bases). CDR1 and CDR2 from the germline V gene are KGHSH and LQKENI. The CDR3 consists of 17 residues. Trimming shortened V by 2 bases and J by 4 bases, and 20 bases separated the two germline ends. In DNA form, the CDR3 reads TGTGCCAGCTCACCAAGACTAGGATCCCCCCAGGGAGAGACCCAGTACTTC. This encodes CASSPRLGSPQGETQYF.

The chain is built from TRBV5-1 and TRBJ2-2; maybe TRBD1 (6 bases). CDR1 and CDR2 (germline): SGHRS, YFSETQ. This CDR3 spans 16 amino acids. V was trimmed by 4 bases and J by 3 bases, leaving 16 bases between them. The CDR3 here is CASSPAGTQYTGELFF. In DNA, the CDR3 is TGCGCCAGCAGCCCCGCAGGGACACAGTACACCGGGGAGCTGTTTTTT. Together with reference TRBV5-1 and TRBJ2-2, the CDR3 gives the full variable domain: KAGVTQTPRYLIKTRGQQVTLSCSPISGHRSVSWYQQTPGQGLQFLFEYFSETQRNKGNFPGRFSGRQFSNSRSEMNVSTLELGDSALYLCASSPAGTQYTGELFFGEGSRLTVL.

This sequence joins TRBV6-5 and TRBJ1-3; the D is unclear. The CDR3 has 14 amino acids. Looked up from germline, CDR1 is MNHEY and CDR2 is SVGAGI. Trimming stripped 7 bases from V and 0 bases from J, with 10 bases between. In DNA, the CDR3 is TGTGCCAGCAAGCAGTCCTTCTCTGGAAACACCATATATTTT. Protein product: CASKQSFSGNTIYF.

This clone was recorded a few times. V gene TRBV5-6 combines with J gene TRBJ1-5; 7 positions match TRBD1. CDR1 SGHDT and CDR2 YYEEEE come from the germline V gene. The CDR3 loop spans 13 amino acids. J lost 6 bases, V lost 4 bases, and 4 bases had no gene match. CDR3 protein: CASSKQGFQPQHF. The CDR3 nucleotides read TGTGCCAGCAGCAAACAGGGGTTTCAGCCCCAGCATTTT. Full variable domain (missing parts from reference TRBV5-6 and TRBJ1-5): DAGVTQSPTHLIKTRGQQVTLRCSPKSGHDTVSWYQQALGQGPQFIFQYYEEEERQRGNFPDRFSGHQFPNYSSELNVNALLLGDSALYLCASSKQGFQPQHFGDGTRLSIL.

This clone turned up a few times. This chain uses TRBV5-1 with TRBJ1-5; perhaps TRBD1 as D (6 bases). The V end lost 0 bases, the J end lost 7 bases, and 14 bases lay between the germline ends. The CDR3 runs 15 residues. Germline V gene data show CDR1 as SGHRS and CDR2 as YFSETQ. This CDR3 reads CASSLEGGIGQPQHF. The CDR3 nucleotides are TGCGCCAGCAGCTTGGAGGGGGGAATTGGCCAGCCCCAGCATTTT.

The chain couples TRBV19 to TRBJ1-5; 8 bases fit TRBD1. The CDR3 runs 14 residues. Germline V gene sequence: CDR1 LNHDA, CDR2 SQIVND (reference sequence). V trimming: 4 bases; J trimming: 2 bases; junction bases outside the gene matches: 1. The CDR3 reads CASSKQGGNQPQHF. The DNA of the CDR3 is TGTGCCAGTAGTAAACAGGGGGGCAATCAGCCCCAGCATTTT.

The rearrangement joins TRBV25-1 to TRBJ2-1; a possible D gene is TRBD1 (6 bases). The germline gives CDR1 MGHDK, CDR2 SYGVNS. This CDR3 has 13 amino acids. Trimming pared 8 bases from V and 6 bases from J, leaving 14 bases between. The CDR3 reads CASANRVSNEQFF. CDR3 DNA: TGTGCCAGCGCCAACAGGGTTTCCAATGAGCAGTTCTTC.

This clone was picked up a small number of times. The V and J genes are TRBV6-1 and TRBJ1-2; no firm D call. Per the germline V gene, CDR1 is MNHNS and CDR2 is SASEGT. V shed 7 bases and J shed 8 bases, with 11 bases lying between them. The CDR3 loop spans 11 amino acids. The CDR3 DNA reads as TGTGCCAGCAATTGGGCCTACGGCTACACCTTC. It translates to CASNWAYGYTF.

This clone has a handful of counts. V gene TRBV7-2 combines with J gene TRBJ2-2; TRBD2 is a possible D gene (6 bases). V was pared by 4 bases and J by 7 bases, with 19 bases between. Germline CDR1 SGHTA, CDR2 FQGNSA. The CDR3 length is 16 residues. The DNA of the CDR3 is TGTGCCAGCAGCTCCTTCGGGCAGGGAGGTAACGGGGAGCTGTTTTTT. Translation: CASSSFGQGGNGELFF.

The chain couples TRBV7-2 to TRBJ2-3; 11 nucleotides line up with TRBD2. The V and J ends lost 5 bases and 6 bases, in that order; junction bases with no gene match: 7. The CDR3 totals 15 residues. Germline loops: CDR1 SGHTA, CDR2 FQGNSA. The CDR3 here is CASSPQTSGTDTQYF. As DNA, the CDR3 is TGTGCCAGCAGCCCGCAGACTAGCGGGACCGATACGCAGTATTTT.

This chain uses TRBV28 with TRBJ1-5, with D perhaps TRBD1 (6 bases). The CDR3 has 11 amino acids. The ends were cut back, 2 bases at V and 11 bases at J, with 7 bases in the middle. Per germline, CDR1 MDHEN and CDR2 SYDVKM. The CDR3 spells CASSLRTAQHF. For the CDR3, the DNA is TGTGCCAGCAGTTTACGGACAGCCCAGCATTTT.

This clone has a handful of counts. The chain is built from TRBV2 and TRBJ1-2; D gene unclear. Germline V gives CDR1 SNHLY, CDR2 FYNNEI. Trimming shortened V by 5 bases and J by 7 bases, and 14 bases separated the two germline ends. CDR3 length equals 13 residues. The CDR3: CASSRARVGGYTF. The CDR3 coding sequence is TGTGCCAGCAGTCGTGCTCGGGTCGGTGGCTACACCTTC. The whole variable domain, remainder taken from reference TRBV2 and TRBJ1-2, is EPEVTQTPSHQVTQMGQEVILRCVPISNHLYFYWYRQILGQKVEFLVSFYNNEISEKSEIFDDQFSVERPDGSNFTLKIRSTKLEDSAMYFCASSRARVGGYTFGSGTRLTVV.

There are a few counts of this clone. J is TRBJ2-1 and V is TRBV7-9, with 13 bases identical to TRBD2. V trimming: 5 bases; J trimming: 9 bases; junction bases outside the gene matches: 7. CDR1 SEHNR and CDR2 FQNEAQ come from the germline V gene (reference sequence). CDR3 size: 15 residues. The CDR3 loop is CASSLQTSGRSEQFF. The CDR3, as DNA: TGTGCCAGCAGCCTCCAGACTAGCGGGAGGAGTGAGCAGTTCTTC. Together with reference TRBV7-9 and TRBJ2-1, the CDR3 gives the full variable domain: DTGVSQNPRHKITKRGQNVTFRCDPISEHNRLYWYRQTLGQGPEFLTYFQNEAQLEKSRLLSDRFSAERPKGSFSTLEIQRTEQGDSAMYLCASSLQTSGRSEQFFGPGTRLTVL.